The entry that follows covers one T cell receptor beta chain sequence. The sample originates from a study of blood T cell repertoires in COVID-19. Whole-study context: Samples of COVID-19 (acute and convalescent) were obtained from the United States, Italy and Spain. Sources were T cells, B-cell-depleted T cells, or PBMCs; the material itself was cDNA or gDNA.

The CDR3 runs 15 residues. The germline V and J ends were trimmed by 5 bases and 4 bases, with 18 bases remaining between them. The V gene's germline CDR1 is SGDLS and CDR2 YYNGEE. Original analysis: Counts of nucleated cells, estimated from reference gene primer amplification, were obtained. Clones were read by immunoSEQ multiplex PCR, and TCRdb kept only the in-frame ones, dropping some. V and J calls and clone size come straight from that table; D and trimming were deduced from the DNA. The sample has fewer than 95,000 clones; around 88% are singletons. Sequences were obtained from peripheral blood. The clonotype was recovered from a man aged 60 to 69 with acute or convalescent COVID-19. The chain joins TRBV9 to TRBJ2-5; D possibly corresponds to TRBD2 (7 bases). The CDR3 bases are TGTGCCAGCAGTCGGGGGCTAGCGGACCCAGAGACCCAGTACTTC. Protein product: CASSRGLADPETQYF.